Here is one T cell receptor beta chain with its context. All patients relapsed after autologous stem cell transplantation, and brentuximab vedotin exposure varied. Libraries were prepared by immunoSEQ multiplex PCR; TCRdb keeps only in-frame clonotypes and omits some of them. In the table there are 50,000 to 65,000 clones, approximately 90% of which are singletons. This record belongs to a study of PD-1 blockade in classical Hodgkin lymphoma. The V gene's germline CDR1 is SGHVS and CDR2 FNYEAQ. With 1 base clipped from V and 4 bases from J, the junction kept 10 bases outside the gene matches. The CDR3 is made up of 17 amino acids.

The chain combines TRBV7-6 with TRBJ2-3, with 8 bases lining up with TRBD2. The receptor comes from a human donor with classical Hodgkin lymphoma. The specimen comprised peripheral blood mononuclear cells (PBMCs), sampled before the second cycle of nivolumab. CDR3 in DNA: TGTGCCAGCAGCTTAGGGGGGACTAGGTGGCTAGCAGATACGCAGTATTTT. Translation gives CASSLGGTRWLADTQYF. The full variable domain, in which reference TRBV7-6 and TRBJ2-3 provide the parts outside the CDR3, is GAGVSQSPRYKVTKRGQDVALRCDPISGHVSLYWYRQALGQGPEFLTYFNYEAQQDKSGLPNDRFSAERPEGSISTLTIQRTEQRDSAMYRCASSLGGTRWLADTQYFGPGTRLTVL.